This TCR beta chain was found in a study of response to subunit inactivated influenza vaccine. Findings of the study overall: Each seasonal flu vaccination may recruit only limited new T cells, authors suggested.

The CDR3 runs 16 residues. Per the germline V gene, CDR1 is SGHVS and CDR2 is FNYEAQ. The ends were cut back, 1 base at V and 2 bases at J, with 12 bases in the middle. This clonotype has more than one count but fewer than ten. Its antigen is undetermined. In TCRdb, the RT-PCR reads were re-called with MiXCR into one record per CDR3 protein. The table records about 520,000 distinct CDR3 sequences, under 8.5% of them present only once. The specimen was PBMCs from blood, collected 23 to 25 months after vaccination. The sequence was obtained from a man aged 45-69 years who received an inactivated influenza vaccine. The genes are TRBV7-6 and TRBJ2-1; D unclear. This chain's CDR3 is CASSLDPHTAYNEQFF. Written as DNA, the CDR3 is TGTGCCAGCAGCTTAGACCCCCACACGGCCTACAATGAGCAGTTCTTC. The full variable domain, its missing parts supplied by reference TRBV7-6 and TRBJ2-1, is GAGVSQSPRYKVTKRGQDVALRCDPISGHVSLYWYRQALGQGPEFLTYFNYEAQQDKSGLPNDRFSAERPEGSISTLTIQRTEQRDSAMYRCASSLDPHTAYNEQFFGPGTRLTVL.